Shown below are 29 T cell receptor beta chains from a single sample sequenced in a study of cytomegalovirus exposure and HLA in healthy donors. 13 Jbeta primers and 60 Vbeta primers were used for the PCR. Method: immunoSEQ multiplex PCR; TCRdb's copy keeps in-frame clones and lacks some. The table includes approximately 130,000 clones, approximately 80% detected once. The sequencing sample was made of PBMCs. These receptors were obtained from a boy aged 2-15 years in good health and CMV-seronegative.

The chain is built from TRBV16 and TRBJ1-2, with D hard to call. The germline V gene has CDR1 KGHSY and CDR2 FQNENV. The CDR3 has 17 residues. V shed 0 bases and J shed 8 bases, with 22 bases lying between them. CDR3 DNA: TGTGCCAGCAGCCAATCGGGAGACCCCCTATCTGTATCCGGCTACACCTTC. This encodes CASSQSGDPLSVSGYTF.

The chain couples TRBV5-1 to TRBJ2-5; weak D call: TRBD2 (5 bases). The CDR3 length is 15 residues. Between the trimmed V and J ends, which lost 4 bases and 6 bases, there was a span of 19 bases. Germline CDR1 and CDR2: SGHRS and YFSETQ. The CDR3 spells CASSPGAAATKTQYF. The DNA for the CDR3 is TGCGCCAGCAGCCCCGGAGCGGCCGCCACGAAGACCCAGTACTTC.

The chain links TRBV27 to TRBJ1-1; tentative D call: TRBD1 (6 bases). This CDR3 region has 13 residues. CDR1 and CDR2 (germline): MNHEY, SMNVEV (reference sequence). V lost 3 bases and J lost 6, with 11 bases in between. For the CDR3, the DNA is TGTGCCAGCAGTTTGTGGGGGCTGGCTGAAGCTTTCTTT. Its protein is CASSLWGLAEAFF.

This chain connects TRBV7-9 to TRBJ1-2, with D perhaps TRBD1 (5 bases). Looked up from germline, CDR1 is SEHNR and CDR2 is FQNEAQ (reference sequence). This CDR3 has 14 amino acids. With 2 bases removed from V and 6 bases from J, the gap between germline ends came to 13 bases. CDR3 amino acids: CASSLIVGADGYTF. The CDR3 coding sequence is TGTGCCAGCAGCTTAATAGTAGGGGCGGATGGCTACACCTTC.

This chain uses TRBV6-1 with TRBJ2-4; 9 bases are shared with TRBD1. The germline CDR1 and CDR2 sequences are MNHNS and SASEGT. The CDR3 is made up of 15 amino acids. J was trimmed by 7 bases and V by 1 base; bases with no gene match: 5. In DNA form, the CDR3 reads TGTGCCAGCAGTGAAGTTGACAGGGGGTTTAACATTCAGTACTTC. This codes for CASSEVDRGFNIQYF.

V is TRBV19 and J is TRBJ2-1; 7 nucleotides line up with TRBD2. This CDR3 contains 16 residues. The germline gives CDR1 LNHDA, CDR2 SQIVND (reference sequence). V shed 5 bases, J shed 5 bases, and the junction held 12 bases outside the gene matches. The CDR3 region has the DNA TGTGCCAGTAGTCTCCCCGGGGCTAGCGGAGACAATGAGCAGTTCTTC. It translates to CASSLPGASGDNEQFF.

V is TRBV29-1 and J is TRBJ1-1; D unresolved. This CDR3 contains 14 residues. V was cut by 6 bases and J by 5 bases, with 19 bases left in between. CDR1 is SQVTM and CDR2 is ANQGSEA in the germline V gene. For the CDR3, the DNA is TGCAGCGTGCTTCTAGAGCCCCCTAAAACTGAAGCTTTCTTT. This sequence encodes CSVLLEPPKTEAFF.

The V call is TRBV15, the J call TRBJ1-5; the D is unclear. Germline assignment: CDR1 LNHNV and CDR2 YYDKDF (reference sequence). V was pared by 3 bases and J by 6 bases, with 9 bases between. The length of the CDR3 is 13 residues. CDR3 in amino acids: CATSSLPVQPQHF. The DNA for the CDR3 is TGTGCCACCAGCAGCCTCCCCGTTCAGCCCCAGCATTTT.

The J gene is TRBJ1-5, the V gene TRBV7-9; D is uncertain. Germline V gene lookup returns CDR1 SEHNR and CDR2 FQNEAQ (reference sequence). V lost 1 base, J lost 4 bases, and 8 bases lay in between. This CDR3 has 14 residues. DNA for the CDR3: TGTGCCAGCAGCTTAGGGGGAGCGAATCAGCCCCAGCATTTT. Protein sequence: CASSLGGANQPQHF.

DNA of the CDR3: TGTGCCAGCTCACTAGGCAGGGGGCTCGGGGGAGGTCAGCCCCAGCATTTT. Translated: CASSLGRGLGGGQPQHF. This chain connects TRBV18 to TRBJ1-5, with TRBD1 identical over 8 bases. CDR3 length: 17 residues. Germline V gene data show CDR1 as KGHSH and CDR2 as LQKENI. The ends lost 4 bases at V and 6 bases at J; junction bases unmatched: 14. Filled out from reference TRBV18 and TRBJ1-5, the complete variable domain reads NAGVMQNPRHLVRRRGQEARLRCSPMKGHSHVYWYRQLPEEGLKFMVYLQKENIIDESGMPKERFSAEFPKEGPSILRIQQVVRGDSAAYFCASSLGRGLGGGQPQHFGDGTRLSIL.

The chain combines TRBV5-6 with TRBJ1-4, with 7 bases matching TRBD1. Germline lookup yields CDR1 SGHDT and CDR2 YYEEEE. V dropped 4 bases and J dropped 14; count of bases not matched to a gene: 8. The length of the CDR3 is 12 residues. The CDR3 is CASSRGAGGLFF. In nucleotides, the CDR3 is TGTGCCAGCAGCCGAGGGGCAGGGGGGCTGTTTTTT.

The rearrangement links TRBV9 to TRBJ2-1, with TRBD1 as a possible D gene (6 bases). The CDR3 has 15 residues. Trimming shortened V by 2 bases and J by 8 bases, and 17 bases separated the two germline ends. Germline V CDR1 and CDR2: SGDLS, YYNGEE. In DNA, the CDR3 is TGTGCCAGCAGCGTTCAAGGGGGTAATATATATGAGCAGTTCTTC. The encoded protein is CASSVQGGNIYEQFF.

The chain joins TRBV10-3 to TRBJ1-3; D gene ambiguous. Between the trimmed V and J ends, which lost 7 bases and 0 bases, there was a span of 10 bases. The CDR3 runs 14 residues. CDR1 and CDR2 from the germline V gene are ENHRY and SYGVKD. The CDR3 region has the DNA TGTGCCATCATAGAGGGAAGCTCTGGAAACACCATATATTTT. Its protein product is CAIIEGSSGNTIYF.

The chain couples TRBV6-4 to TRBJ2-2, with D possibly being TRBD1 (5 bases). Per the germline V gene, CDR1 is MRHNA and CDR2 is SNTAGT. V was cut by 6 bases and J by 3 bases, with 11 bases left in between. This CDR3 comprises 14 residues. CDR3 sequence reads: CASSQGSDTGELFF. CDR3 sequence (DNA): TGTGCCAGCAGCCAGGGCTCGGACACCGGGGAGCTGTTTTTT.

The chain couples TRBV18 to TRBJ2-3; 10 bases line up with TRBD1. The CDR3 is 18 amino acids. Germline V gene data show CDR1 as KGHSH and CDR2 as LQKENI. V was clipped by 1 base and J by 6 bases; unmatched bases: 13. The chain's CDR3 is CASSPLWDRGRGGDTQYF. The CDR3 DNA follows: TGTGCCAGCTCACCACTATGGGACAGGGGCAGAGGGGGCGATACGCAGTATTTT.

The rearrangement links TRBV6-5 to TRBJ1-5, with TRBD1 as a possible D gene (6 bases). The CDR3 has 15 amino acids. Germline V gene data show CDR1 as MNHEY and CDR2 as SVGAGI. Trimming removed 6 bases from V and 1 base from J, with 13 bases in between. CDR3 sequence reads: CASSDTGLSNQPQHF. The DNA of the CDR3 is TGTGCCAGCAGCGATACAGGGTTAAGCAATCAGCCCCAGCATTTT.

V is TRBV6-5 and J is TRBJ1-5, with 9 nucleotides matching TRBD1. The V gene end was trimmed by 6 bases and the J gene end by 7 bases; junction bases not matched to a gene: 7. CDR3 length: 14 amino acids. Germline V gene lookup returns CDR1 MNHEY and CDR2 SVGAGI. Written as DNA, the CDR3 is TGTGCCAGCAGAGCGGGACAGGGCTGGCAGCCCCAGCATTTT. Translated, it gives CASRAGQGWQPQHF.

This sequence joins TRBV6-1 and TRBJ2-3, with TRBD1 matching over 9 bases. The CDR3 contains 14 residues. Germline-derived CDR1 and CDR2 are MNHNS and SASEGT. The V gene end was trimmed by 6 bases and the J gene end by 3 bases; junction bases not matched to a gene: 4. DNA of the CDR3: TGTGCCAGCAGCGGGACAGGGCAGACAGATACGCAGTATTTT. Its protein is CASSGTGQTDTQYF.

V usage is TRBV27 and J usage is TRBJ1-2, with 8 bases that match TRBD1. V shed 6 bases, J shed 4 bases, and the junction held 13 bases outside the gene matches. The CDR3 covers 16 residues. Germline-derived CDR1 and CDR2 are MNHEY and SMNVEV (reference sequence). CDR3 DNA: TGTGCCAGCAGAGGTATCGGACAGGGAGACTTCTATGGCTACACCTTC. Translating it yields CASRGIGQGDFYGYTF.

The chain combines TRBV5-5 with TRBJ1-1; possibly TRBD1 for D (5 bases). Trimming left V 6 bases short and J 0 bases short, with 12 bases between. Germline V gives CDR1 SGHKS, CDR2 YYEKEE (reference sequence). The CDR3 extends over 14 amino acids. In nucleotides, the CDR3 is TGTGCCAGCACCTGGGGGGATCTGAACACTGAAGCTTTCTTT. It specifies CASTWGDLNTEAFF.

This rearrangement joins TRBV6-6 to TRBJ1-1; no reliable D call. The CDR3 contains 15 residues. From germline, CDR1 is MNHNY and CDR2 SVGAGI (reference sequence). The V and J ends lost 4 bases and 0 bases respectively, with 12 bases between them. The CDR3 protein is CASSSRGAMNTEAFF. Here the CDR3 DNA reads TGTGCCAGCAGTTCTCGGGGAGCCATGAACACTGAAGCTTTCTTT.

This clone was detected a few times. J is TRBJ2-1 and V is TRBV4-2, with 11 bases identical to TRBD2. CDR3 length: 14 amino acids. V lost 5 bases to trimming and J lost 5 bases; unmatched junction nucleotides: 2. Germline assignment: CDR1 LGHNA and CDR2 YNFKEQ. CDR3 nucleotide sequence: TGTGCCAGCAGCAAGACTAGCGGGAACAATGAGCAGTTCTTC. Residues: CASSKTSGNNEQFF.

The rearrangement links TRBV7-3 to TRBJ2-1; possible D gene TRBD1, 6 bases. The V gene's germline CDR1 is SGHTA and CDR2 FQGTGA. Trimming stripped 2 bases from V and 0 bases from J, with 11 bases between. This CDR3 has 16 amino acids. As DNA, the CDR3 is TGTGCCAGCAGCTTAGTAGGGGGTAGCTCCTACAATGAGCAGTTCTTC. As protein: CASSLVGGSSYNEQFF.

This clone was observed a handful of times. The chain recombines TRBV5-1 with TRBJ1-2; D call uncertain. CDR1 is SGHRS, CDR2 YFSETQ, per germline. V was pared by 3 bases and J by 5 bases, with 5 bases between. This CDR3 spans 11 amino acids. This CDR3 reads CASSYKYGYTF. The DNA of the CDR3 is TGCGCCAGCAGCTACAAATATGGCTACACCTTC.

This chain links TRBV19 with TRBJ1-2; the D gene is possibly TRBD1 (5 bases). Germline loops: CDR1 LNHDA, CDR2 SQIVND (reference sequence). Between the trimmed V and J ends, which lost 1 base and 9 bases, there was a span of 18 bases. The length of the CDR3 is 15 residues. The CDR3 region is CASSIVDRAAGSYTF. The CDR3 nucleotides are TGTGCCAGTAGTATAGTCGATCGGGCGGCAGGGAGCTACACCTTC.

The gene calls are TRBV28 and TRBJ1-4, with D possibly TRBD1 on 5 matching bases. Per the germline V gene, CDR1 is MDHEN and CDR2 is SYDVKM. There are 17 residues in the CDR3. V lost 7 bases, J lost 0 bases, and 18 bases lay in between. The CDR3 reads CASTNAGVFTTNEKLFF. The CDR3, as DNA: TGTGCCAGCACCAACGCGGGGGTCTTCACAACTAATGAAAAACTGTTTTTT.

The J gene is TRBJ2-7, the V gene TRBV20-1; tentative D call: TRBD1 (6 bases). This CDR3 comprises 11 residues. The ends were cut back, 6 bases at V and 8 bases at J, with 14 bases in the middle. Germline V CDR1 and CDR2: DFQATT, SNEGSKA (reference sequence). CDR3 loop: CSARQGYKQYF. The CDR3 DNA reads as TGCAGTGCAAGGCAGGGGTACAAGCAGTACTTC.

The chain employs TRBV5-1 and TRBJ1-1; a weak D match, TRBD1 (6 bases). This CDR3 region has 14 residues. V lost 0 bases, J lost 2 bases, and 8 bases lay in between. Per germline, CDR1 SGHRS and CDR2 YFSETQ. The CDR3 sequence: CASSLDGGNTEAFF. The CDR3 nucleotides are TGCGCCAGCAGCTTGGATGGGGGCAACACTGAAGCTTTCTTT.

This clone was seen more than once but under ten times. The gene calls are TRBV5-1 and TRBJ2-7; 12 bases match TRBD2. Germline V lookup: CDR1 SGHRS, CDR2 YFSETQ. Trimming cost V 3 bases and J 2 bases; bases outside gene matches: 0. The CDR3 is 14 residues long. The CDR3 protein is CASSSSGRAYEQYV. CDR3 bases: TGCGCCAGCAGCTCTAGCGGGAGGGCCTACGAGCAGTACGTC.